This TCR beta chain was obtained from a study of T cell responses to AZD1222 COVID-19 vaccine. Comments on this clone: No antigen is known for it.

General study findings and limits: Spike-specific TCR breadth and depth rose after two AZD1222 doses. Clonal diversity was possibly underestimated; the donors were predominantly white British and more often female.

Measured with immunoSEQ multiplex PCR; TCRdb has only the in-frame clones, and not every one. The sample lists 150,000 to 200,000 clones, just over 90% occurring once. The CDR3 is 12 amino acids. From germline, CDR1 is KGHDR and CDR2 SFDVKD. V lost 3 bases, J lost 6 bases, and 5 bases lay in between. This receptor was identified in an adult who received the AZD1222 COVID-19 vaccine. This material consisted of peripheral blood, taken 28 days after the second AZD1222 dose. The V call is TRBV24-1, the J call TRBJ1-5; a weak D match, TRBD1 (5 bases). The CDR3 is CATSDRGQPQHF. The CDR3 DNA follows: TGTGCCACCAGTGATAGGGGTCAGCCCCAGCATTTT.